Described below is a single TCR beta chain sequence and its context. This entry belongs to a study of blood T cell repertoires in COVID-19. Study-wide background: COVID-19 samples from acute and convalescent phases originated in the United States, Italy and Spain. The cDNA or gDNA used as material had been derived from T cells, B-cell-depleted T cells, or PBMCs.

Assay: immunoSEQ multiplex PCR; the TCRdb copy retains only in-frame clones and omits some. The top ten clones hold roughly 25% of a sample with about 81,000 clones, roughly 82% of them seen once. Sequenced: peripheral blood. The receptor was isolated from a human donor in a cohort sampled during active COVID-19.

The CDR3 DNA sequence: TGTGCCAGCACCTCCGGGGTTCAGCCCCAGCATTTT. Protein sequence: CASTSGVQPQHF. The chain uses TRBV28 and TRBJ1-5; D gene unclear. The ends were cut back, 7 bases at V and 6 bases at J, with 10 bases in the middle. The CDR3 spans 12 residues. The germline V gene encodes CDR1 MDHEN and CDR2 SYDVKM.